This TCR beta chain was obtained from a study of blood T cell repertoires in COVID-19. Across the study: Nucleic acid was either cDNA or gDNA, and it came from T cells, B-cell-depleted T cells, or PBMCs.

In the source study's methods: From reference gene primer amplification, estimates of nucleated cell counts were derived. Method: immunoSEQ multiplex PCR; TCRdb's copy keeps in-frame clones and lacks some. V, J and clone size are taken as reported in that table, and D and trimming were inferred from the DNA itself. The table has approximately 220,000 clones, 70% to 85% seen once. This clone occurred once. After removal of 5 bases from V and 11 bases from J, the junction contained 10 bases not matched to a gene. Per the germline V gene, CDR1 is MNHEY and CDR2 is SVGAGI. CDR3 length: 15 residues. The participants were between roughly 18 and 89 years old and came from roughly 24 US areas. Cohort allocation depended upon clinical history that participants reported.

The chain combines TRBV6-5 with TRBJ1-4; TRBD1 matches 11 bases. The TCR was taken from a woman aged 35 to 49 with acute COVID-19. The sequenced material came from PBMCs or T cells enriched from blood (not recorded which). As DNA, the CDR3 is TGTGCCAGCAGTCACCGGGACAGGGGGTTGGACAAACTGTTTTTT. Translated, it gives CASSHRDRGLDKLFF.